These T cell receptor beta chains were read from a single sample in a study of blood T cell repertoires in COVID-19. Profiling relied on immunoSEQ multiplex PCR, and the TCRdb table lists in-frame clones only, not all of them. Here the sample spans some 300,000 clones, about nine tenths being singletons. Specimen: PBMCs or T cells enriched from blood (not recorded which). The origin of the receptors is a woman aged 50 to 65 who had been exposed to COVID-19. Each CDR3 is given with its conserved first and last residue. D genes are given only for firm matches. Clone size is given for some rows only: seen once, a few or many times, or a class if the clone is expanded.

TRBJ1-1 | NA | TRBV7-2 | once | CASRGQRSHLKPQNTEAFF | TGTGCCAGCAGAGGACAGCGGAGCCACCTTAAGCCCCAGAACACTGAAGCTTTCTTT
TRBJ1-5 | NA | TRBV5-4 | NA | CASSYYPPGQPQHF | TGTGCCAGCAGCTACTACCCCCCGGGGCAGCCCCAGCATTTT
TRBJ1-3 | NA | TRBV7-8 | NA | CASSPGLESSGNTIYF | TGTGCCAGCAGCCCTGGGCTTGAGAGCTCTGGAAACACCATATATTTT
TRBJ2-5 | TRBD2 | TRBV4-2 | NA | CASSQGGGGRETQYF | TGTGCCAGCAGCCAAGGCGGGGGGGGCCGGGAGACCCAGTACTTC
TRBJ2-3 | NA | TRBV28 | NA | CASSGGTDTQYF | TGTGCCAGCAGCGGGGGCACAGATACGCAGTATTTT
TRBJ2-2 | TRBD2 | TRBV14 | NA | CASSPLHGGTGELFF | TGTGCCAGCAGCCCACTCCACGGGGGGACCGGGGAGCTGTTTTTT
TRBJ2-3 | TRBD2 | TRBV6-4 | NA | CASSVSGGAADTQYF | TGTGCCAGCAGTGTCAGCGGGGGGGCTGCAGATACGCAGTATTTT
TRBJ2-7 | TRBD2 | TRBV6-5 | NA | CASSYSSGGAYEQYF | TGTGCCAGCAGTTACTCTAGCGGGGGGGCCTACGAGCAGTACTTC
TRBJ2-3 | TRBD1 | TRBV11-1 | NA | CASSLGQGAADTQYF | TGTGCCAGCAGCTTGGGACAGGGGGCAGCAGATACGCAGTATTTT
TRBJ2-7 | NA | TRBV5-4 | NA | CASSPLDSFDEQYF | TGTGCCAGCAGCCCACTGGACAGCTTTGACGAGCAGTACTTC
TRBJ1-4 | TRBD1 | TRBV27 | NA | CASSLRHSWAEQGPTNEKLFF | TGTGCCAGCAGTCTAAGACACTCTTGGGCGGAACAGGGGCCAACTAATGAAAAACTGTTTTTT
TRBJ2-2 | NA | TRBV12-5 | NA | CASGRTANTGELFF | TGTGCTAGTGGTCGGACAGCGAACACCGGGGAGCTGTTTTTT
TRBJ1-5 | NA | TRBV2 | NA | CASSEGRVAQPQHF | TGTGCCAGCAGTGAAGGCAGGGTGGCTCAGCCCCAGCATTTT
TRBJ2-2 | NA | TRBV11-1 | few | CASSYVPGRTGELFF | TGTGCCAGCAGTTATGTTCCAGGCCGCACCGGGGAGCTGTTTTTT
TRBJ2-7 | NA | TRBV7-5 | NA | CARSSAENGTGGDEQYF | TGTGCCAGAAGCTCGGCGGAGAACGGGACAGGGGGTGACGAGCAGTACTTC
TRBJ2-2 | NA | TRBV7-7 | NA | CASSRRGGELFF | TGTGCTAGCAGCCGCCGGGGAGGGGAGCTGTTTTTT